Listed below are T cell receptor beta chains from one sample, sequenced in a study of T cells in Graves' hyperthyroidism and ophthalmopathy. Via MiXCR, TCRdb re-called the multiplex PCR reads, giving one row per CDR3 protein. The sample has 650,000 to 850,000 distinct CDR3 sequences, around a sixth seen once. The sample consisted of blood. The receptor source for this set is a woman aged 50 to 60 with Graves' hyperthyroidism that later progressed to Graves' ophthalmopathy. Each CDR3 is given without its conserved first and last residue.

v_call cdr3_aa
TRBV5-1 ASSQRVANEQY
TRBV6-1 ASSTTGKDSPLH
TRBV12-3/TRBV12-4 ASTSAQSLF
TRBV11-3 ASSSTKRGWDEQF
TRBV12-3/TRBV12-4 ASSFSRDTYYEQY
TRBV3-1 ASSHDTYSGNTIY
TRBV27 ASSSETEPHGYT
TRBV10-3 AISDSGQPATNEKLF
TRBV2 ASTLGLASYNEQF
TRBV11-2 ASSLVRQDGYT
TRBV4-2 ASSQDPSNMNTEAF
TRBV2 ASSDEGRSNQPQH
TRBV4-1 ASSQDPAGQIINYGYT
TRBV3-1 ASSQGSTGRDGYT
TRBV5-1 ASSQEWPPNYGYT
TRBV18 ASSPIGAAGELF
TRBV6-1 ASSEAYWTPLGHYGYT
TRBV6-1 ASRLGQGRETQY
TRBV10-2 ASNLAVQETQY
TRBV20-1 SVEASVYNEQF
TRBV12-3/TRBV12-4 ASSSQIFNQPQH
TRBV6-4 ASSAVGGGGTQSLH
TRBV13 ASSLGRTGELF
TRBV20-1 SAFRGRNTEAF
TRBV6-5 ASSYSSLGHNSPLH
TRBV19 ASSIGQTNTEAF
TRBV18 ASSPPPGHGYT
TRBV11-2 ASSERGSTNEKLF
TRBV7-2 ASRPTVFEVEAF
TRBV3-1 ASSQGQGFGGSGYT
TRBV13 ASSFPQGDEQY
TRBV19 ASSIVASGGAEETQY
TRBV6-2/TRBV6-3 ASSYRTGGYT
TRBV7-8 ASSLGVAGGPRDTQY
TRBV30 AWSLGDRRTSF
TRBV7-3 ASSLNPASGRSEQF
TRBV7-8 ASSLAEVGTEAF